Listed below are T cell receptor beta chains from one sample, sequenced in a study of neurological immune-mediated disorders. TCRdb processed the 5' RACE reads anew with MiXCR; each CDR3 protein has one entry. The data contain 20,000 to 30,000 distinct CDR3 sequences, almost 2.5% of them singletons. The source material was PBMCs. These receptor sequences come from a woman between 50 and 59 years old with multiple sclerosis. Each CDR3 is given without its conserved first and last residue. The D gene is left open where the match is weak. A row's size may be missing; if present it is once, few, many or a size class.

>.|TRBV7-2|many
ASSSELYNEQF
>.|TRBV5-1|many
ASSLASMNTEAF
>.|TRBV14|.
ASSQVVLAEAF
>TRBD2|TRBV20-1|many
SARDTGRNYNEQF
>TRBD2|TRBV11-2|few
ASTPGTSGTGQY
>TRBD1|TRBV20-1|medium-sized
SAGQGLVTEAF
>TRBD2|TRBV5-1|many
ASSLGGGEETQY
>TRBD1|TRBV2|many
ASSENRDSYGYT
>TRBD1|TRBV5-1|.
ASSIDRDEQF
>.|TRBV7-2|many
ASSLVSLASYNEQF
>TRBD1|TRBV20-1|many
SARRTGSNEKLF
>.|TRBV9|many
ASSGRGSDTEAF
>TRBD1|TRBV7-9|many
ASSPGQGDSPLH
>.|TRBV20-1|.
SVVEYNEQF
>.|TRBV10-3|many
AIMPGIARGETQY
>.|TRBV29-1|.
SVLGGVSSYNEQF
>TRBD1|TRBV20-1|many
SARFDRDTSAF
>.|TRBV7-9|.
ASSRPVGVGLDEQY
>TRBD1|TRBV6-5|many
ASSYSAIFTGDLNTEAF
>TRBD1|TRBV5-1|many
ASSGTGGMKDTEAF
>.|TRBV20-1|few
SAPPPNTEAF
>TRBD1|TRBV4-1|many
ASSHTGTETFTYGYT
>.|TRBV7-2|many
ASSLVSANTEAF
>TRBD2|TRBV9|many
ASSVELAGYIQY
>.|TRBV5-1|many
ASSAGSNTGELF
>.|TRBV10-3|medium-sized
AISESETQY
>.|TRBV6-5|many
ASSYSLGGYETQY
>TRBD1|TRBV5-1|many
ASSVDRGIYNEQF
>TRBD2|TRBV20-1|many
SASGTSGVSTDTQY
>TRBD1|TRBV7-9|few
ASRPSRGLGGAF
>TRBD1|TRBV10-3|.
AISDQGANSPLN
>TRBD2|TRBV12-3/TRBV12-4|many
ASSPPVSGGPSDTQY
>.|TRBV20-1|many
SAPTEETQY
>TRBD1|TRBV20-1|medium-sized
SASQTGIGYT
>.|TRBV20-1|many
SARAYQGTDTQY
>TRBD2|TRBV5-1|many
ASSFSSGRSGELF
>TRBD1|TRBV20-1|many
SAGNRGEKLF
>.|TRBV29-1|many
SGVRVYTQY
>.|TRBV11-2|many
ASSDGGWETGELF
>.|TRBV12-3/TRBV12-4|many
ASSRIDNSPLN
>.|TRBV5-1|medium-sized
ASGHVGLNAPYEQY
>.|TRBV7-9|many
ASSLDPGRGETQY
>.|TRBV18|many
ASSPSDTREQY
>.|TRBV12-3/TRBV12-4|many
ASSVGPYGYT
>.|TRBV7-2|many
ASKSGHTDTQY
>.|TRBV20-1|many
SARKEGFSYEQY
>.|TRBV5-1|.
ASSLVGEETQY
>TRBD1|TRBV10-3|many
AIKGQGATDTQY
>.|TRBV27|.
ASSSRGHPNLPNYGYT